This paragraph covers one T cell receptor (beta chain) sequence. No antigen is known for it. Within one base of it there is no much larger clone, and no base qualities were kept. This entry belongs to a study of Tregs in tolerant kidney transplant recipients (dated by TCRdb to between 2019 and 2020). Regarding the research as a whole: The transplants used related donors along with nonmyeloablative bone marrow transplantation, and in the human trials mixed chimerism was transient. Before combined kidney and bone marrow transplantation, this study identified donor-specific regulatory T cells using TCRbeta sequencing and then followed those same cells after transplant. Overall study results and their limits: Because only a small number of patients were included, the study had limitations, and the results will need to be validated in larger populations as well as under other immunosuppression protocols. Although technical replication error seemed to be minimal, the question of biological reproducibility was not addressed directly. For some patients, the PCR primers changed as time went on, which meant samples from those patients could not be compared with one another at the nucleotide level. Donor-specific Treg expansion was found to exceed global Treg expansion in tolerant patients, suggesting antigen-driven rather than nonspecific expansion. The most biologically relevant and donor-specific TCRbeta repertoire appeared to be identified by expanding Tregs with activated donor B cells.

Per the germline V gene (reference sequence), LNHDA is the CDR1 and SQIVND is the CDR2. The CDR3 holds 17 amino acids from the cysteine to the phenylalanine. The read is trimmed to its CDR3 DNA, 51 bases read in frame from base 1. Trimming takes 1 base off V and 1 base off J; junction bases not matched to a gene: 5. For TCRbeta CDR3 sequencing, genomic DNA was extracted from sorted cells using the QIAGEN DNeasy Blood and Tissue Kit. High-throughput TCRbeta CDR3 sequencing was carried out commercially through immunoSEQ, with PCR amplification with bias correction and internal controls included. Per the original workflow: Unique productive TCRbeta sequences were defined by CDR3 nucleotide sequence when primers matched and otherwise by CDR3 amino acid sequence together with Vbeta and Jbeta genes. To correct sorting error, sequences shared between sorted populations at a frequency ratio of 2:1 or less were removed; the rest were assigned to the higher population. Sequences were defined as donor-reactive when expanded at least 5-fold in CFSE-low cells versus unstimulated cells and present at a frequency of at least 0.01% in CFSE-low cells. Repertoire divergence was quantified by Jensen-Shannon divergence using the top 100 TCRbeta sequences ranked by frequency. For samples with multiple sequencing runs, sorting error was corrected in each run separately before the runs were combined. TCRdb stores this immuneACCESS table with in-frame sequences only. Part of the clones is absent; in the studies checked, under half of the shortfall reflects unresolved V genes, and no reason is known for the rest. V and J calls and clone size come straight from that table; D and trimming were deduced from the DNA. The sample has over 50,000 clones on record, around 85% of them singletons. The ten top clones hold 2.1% of the sample.

The time point label, read with the paper, signifies: blood sample drawn before combined kidney and bone marrow transplant. Thawed PBMCs were FACS-sorted into unstimulated Tregs (CD4+CD25+CD127-), CD4+ non-Tregs (CD4+CD25-), CD4 cells and CD8 cells. Prior to Treg sorting, thawed PBMCs were rested overnight with 200 IU/ml IL-2 at 37 degrees C. Patients were several combined kidney and bone marrow transplant recipients from the ITN036ST trial, and only these trial subjects had samples available. Healthy control blood was processed to PBMCs with a Ficoll density gradient and then cryopreserved, whereas patient PBMCs were collected both before and after transplant.

The TCR originated in a human donor who received a combined kidney and bone marrow transplant. The sequencing here drew on Tregs from blood, taken before the transplant. This chain joins TRBV19 to TRBJ2-5; 11 central nucleotides agree with TRBD2. The CDR3 protein sequence reads: CASSIGSGTSGQETQYF. At the DNA level, the sequence is TGTGCCAGTAGTATAGGTTCTGGGACTAGCGGCCAAGAGACCCAGTACTTC.